The rows below give T cell receptor beta chains drawn from one sample of a study of spatial heterogeneity in lung cancer. Using its own MiXCR run on the 5' RACE reads, TCRdb lists one record per CDR3 protein. The sample lists 10,000 to 15,000 distinct CDR3 sequences; around 3.7% were seen once. The sample consisted of PBMCs, taken at surgery. These TCRs come from a male donor with early-stage non-small cell lung cancer. Both conserved end residues are part of each CDR3. D genes are given only for firm matches. Size values are once, few and many counts, or a class for expanded clones, and some rows have none.

J	length	size	V	D	CDR3	DNA
TRBJ1-4	15	few	TRBV25-1	NA	CASSGNREANEKLFF	TGTGCCAGCAGTGGGAACCGCGAGGCTAATGAAAAACTGTTTTTT
TRBJ2-7	15	many	TRBV18	TRBD1	CASSPGTGTTYEQYF	TGTGCCAGCTCCCCCGGGACAGGGACTACCTACGAGCAGTACTTC
TRBJ2-3	16	few	TRBV5-6	NA	CASSLAGQGGTDTQYF	TGTGCCAGCAGCTTGGCCGGGCAGGGTGGCACAGATACGCAGTATTTT
TRBJ2-5	13	many	TRBV3-1	NA	CASSHPAKETQYF	TGTGCCAGCAGCCATCCGGCAAAAGAGACCCAGTACTTC
TRBJ2-1	14	many	TRBV12-3/TRBV12-4	TRBD2	CASRLAGGSDEQFF	TGTGCCAGCAGACTAGCGGGAGGGTCCGATGAGCAGTTCTTC
TRBJ2-2	16	many	TRBV5-8	TRBD2	CASSSARLAWTGELFF	TGTGCCAGCAGCTCCGCCCGACTAGCGTGGACCGGGGAGCTGTTTTTT
TRBJ2-1	14	many	TRBV5-1	TRBD2	CASSPSSREYEQFF	TGCGCCAGCAGCCCCTCGTCGCGGGAGTATGAGCAGTTCTTC
TRBJ2-7	11	many	TRBV18	NA	CASSPEGEQYF	TGTGCCAGCTCACCAGAGGGGGAACAGTACTTC
TRBJ1-3	17	many	TRBV28	NA	CASTPWLTQSSGNTIYF	TGTGCCAGCACCCCCTGGCTAACTCAATCCTCTGGAAACACCATATATTTT
TRBJ1-4	13	NA	TRBV7-9	NA	CASSSFPTEKLFF	TGTGCCAGCAGCTCCTTCCCTACAGAAAAACTGTTTTTT
TRBJ2-2	12	many	TRBV28	NA	CASRRSEGELFF	TGTGCCAGCAGACGCTCGGAGGGGGAGCTGTTTTTT
TRBJ2-7	14	many	TRBV4-1	NA	CASSQGYRSYEQYF	TGCGCCAGCAGCCAAGGGTACCGCTCCTACGAGCAGTACTTC
TRBJ2-7	16	many	TRBV28	NA	CASSFSSMRGEYEQYF	TGTGCCAGCAGTTTCTCCTCCATGAGGGGGGAATACGAGCAGTACTTC
TRBJ2-7	14	many	TRBV20-1	NA	CSAPRASGSYEQYF	TGCAGTGCTCCCAGGGCCTCAGGGTCCTACGAGCAGTACTTC
TRBJ2-7	13	many	TRBV7-2	NA	CASSPPGSGEQYF	TGTGCCAGCAGCCCCCCCGGTTCGGGGGAGCAGTACTTC
TRBJ2-7	14	NA	TRBV5-1	TRBD1	CASSPGQRVHEQYF	TGCGCCAGCAGCCCGGGACAGAGGGTCCACGAGCAGTACTTC
TRBJ2-1	18	many	TRBV11-2	TRBD2	CASSLVASGSVSYNEQFF	TGTGCCAGCAGCTTAGTAGCTAGCGGGAGTGTCTCCTACAATGAGCAGTTCTTC
TRBJ2-5	15	NA	TRBV9	NA	CASSVGSPDQETQYF	TGTGCCAGCAGCGTGGGGAGTCCCGACCAAGAGACCCAGTACTTC
TRBJ2-5	15	many	TRBV5-1	TRBD1	CASSIEGQGGETQYF	TGCGCCAGCAGCATTGAAGGACAGGGGGGAGAGACCCAGTACTTC
TRBJ2-3	15	once	TRBV24-1	NA	CATSDLTGGADTQYF	TGTGCCACCAGTGATTTGACGGGGGGCGCAGATACGCAGTATTTT